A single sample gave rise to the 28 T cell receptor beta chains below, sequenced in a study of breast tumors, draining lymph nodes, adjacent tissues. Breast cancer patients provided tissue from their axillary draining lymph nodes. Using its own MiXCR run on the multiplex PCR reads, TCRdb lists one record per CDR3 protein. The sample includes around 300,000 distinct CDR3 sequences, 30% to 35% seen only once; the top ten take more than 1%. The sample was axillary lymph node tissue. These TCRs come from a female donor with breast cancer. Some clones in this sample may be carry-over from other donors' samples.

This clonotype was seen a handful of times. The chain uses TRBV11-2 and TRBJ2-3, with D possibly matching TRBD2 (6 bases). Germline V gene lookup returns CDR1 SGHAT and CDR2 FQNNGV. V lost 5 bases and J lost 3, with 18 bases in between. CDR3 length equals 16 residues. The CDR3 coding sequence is TGTGCCAGCAGCGACCTTCGGGGGACGAATACAGATACGCAGTATTTT. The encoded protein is CASSDLRGTNTDTQYF.

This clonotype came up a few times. The CDR3 here is CASSQELAPYNEQFF. The CDR3 coding sequence is TGTGCCAGCAGCCAAGAACTAGCGCCCTACAATGAGCAGTTCTTC. The V and J genes are TRBV3-1 and TRBJ2-1; 7 bases fit TRBD2. V lost 0 bases and J lost 2; bases outside the gene matches: 1. CDR1 is LGHDT, CDR2 YNNKEL, per germline (reference sequence). The CDR3 extends over 15 amino acids.

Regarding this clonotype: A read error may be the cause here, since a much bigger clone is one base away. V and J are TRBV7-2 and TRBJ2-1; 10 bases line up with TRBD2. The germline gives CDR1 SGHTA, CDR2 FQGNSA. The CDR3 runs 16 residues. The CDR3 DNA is TGTGCCAGCAGCTTAGGGACTAGCGGAGAAGGGGGTGAGCAGCTCTTC. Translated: CASSLGTSGEGGEQLF.

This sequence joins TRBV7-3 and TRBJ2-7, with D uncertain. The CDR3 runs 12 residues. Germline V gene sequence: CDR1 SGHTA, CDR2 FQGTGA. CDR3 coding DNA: TGTGCTGGACCTCCGTGCTCCTACGAGCAGTACTTC. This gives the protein CAGPPCSYEQYF.

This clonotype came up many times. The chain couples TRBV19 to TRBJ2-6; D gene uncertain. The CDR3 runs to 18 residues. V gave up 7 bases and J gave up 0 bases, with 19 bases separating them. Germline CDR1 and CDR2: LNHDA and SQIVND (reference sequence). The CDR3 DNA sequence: TGTGCCAGTACCCTCCGAGGCAGGTTTGGCTCTGGGGCCAACGTCCTGACTTTC. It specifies CASTLRGRFGSGANVLTF.

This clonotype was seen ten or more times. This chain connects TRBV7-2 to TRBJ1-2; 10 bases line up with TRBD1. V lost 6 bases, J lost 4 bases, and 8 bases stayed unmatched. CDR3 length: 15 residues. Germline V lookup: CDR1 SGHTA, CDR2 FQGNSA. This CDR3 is CASSYRQGAPYGYTF. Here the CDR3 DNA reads TGTGCCAGCAGTTATAGACAGGGGGCCCCCTATGGCTACACCTTC.

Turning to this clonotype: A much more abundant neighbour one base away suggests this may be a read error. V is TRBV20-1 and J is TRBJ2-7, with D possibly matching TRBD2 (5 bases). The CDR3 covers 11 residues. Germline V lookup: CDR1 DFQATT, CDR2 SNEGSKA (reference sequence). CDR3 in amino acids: CSALDDYEQSF. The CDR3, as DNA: TGCAGTGCTCTGGACGACTACGAGCAGTCCTTC.

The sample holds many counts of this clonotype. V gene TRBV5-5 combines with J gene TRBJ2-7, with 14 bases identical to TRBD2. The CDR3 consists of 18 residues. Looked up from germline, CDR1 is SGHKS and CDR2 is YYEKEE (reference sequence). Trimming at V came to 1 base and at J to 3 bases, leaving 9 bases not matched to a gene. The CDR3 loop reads CASSLRLAGGPKDYEQYF. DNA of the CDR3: TGTGCCAGCAGCTTGCGACTAGCGGGAGGGCCGAAAGACTACGAGCAGTACTTC.

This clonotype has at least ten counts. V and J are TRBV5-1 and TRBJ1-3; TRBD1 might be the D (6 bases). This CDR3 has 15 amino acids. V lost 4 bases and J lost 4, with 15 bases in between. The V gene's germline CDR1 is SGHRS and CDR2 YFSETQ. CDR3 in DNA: TGCGCCAGCAGCGTCACAGGGTTGGAGGGAAACACCATATATTTT. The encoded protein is CASSVTGLEGNTIYF. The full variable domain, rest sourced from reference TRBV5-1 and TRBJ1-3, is KAGVTQTPRYLIKTRGQQVTLSCSPISGHRSVSWYQQTPGQGLQFLFEYFSETQRNKGNFPGRFSGRQFSNSRSEMNVSTLELGDSALYLCASSVTGLEGNTIYFGEGSWLTVV.

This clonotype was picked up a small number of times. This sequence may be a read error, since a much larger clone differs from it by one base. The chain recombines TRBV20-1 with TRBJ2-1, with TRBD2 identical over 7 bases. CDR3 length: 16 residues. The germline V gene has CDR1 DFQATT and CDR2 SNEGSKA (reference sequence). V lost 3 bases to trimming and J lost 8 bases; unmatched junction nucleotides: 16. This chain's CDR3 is CSASQRGAGTGDEQFF. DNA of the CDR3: TGCAGTGCTAGTCAACGGGGAGCGGGAACCGGGGATGAGCAGTTCTTC.

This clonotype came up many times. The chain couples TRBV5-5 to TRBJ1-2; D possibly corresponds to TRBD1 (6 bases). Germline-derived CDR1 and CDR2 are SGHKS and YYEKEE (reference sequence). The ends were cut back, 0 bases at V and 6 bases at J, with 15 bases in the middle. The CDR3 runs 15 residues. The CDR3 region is CASSLDPGAFNGYTF. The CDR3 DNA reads TGTGCCAGCAGCTTGGACCCAGGGGCATTCAATGGCTACACCTTC.

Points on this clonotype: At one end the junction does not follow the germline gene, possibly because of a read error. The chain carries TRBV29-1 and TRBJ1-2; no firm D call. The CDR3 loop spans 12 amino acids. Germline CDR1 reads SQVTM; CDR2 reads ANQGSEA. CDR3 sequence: CSVAPLWNGYTF. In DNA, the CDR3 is TGCAGCGTTGCGCCACTCTGGAATGGCTACACATTC. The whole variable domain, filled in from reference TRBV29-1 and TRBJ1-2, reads SAVISQKPSRDICQRGTSLTIQCQVDSQVTMMFWYRQQPGQSLTLIATANQGSEATYESGFVIDKFPISRPNLTFSTLTVSNMSPEDSSIYLCSVAPLWNGYTFGSGTRLTVV.

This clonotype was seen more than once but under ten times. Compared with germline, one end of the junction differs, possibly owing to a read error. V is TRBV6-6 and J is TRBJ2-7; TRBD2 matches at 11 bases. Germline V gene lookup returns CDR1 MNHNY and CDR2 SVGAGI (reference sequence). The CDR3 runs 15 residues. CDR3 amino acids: CTSSITGLAVYEQYF. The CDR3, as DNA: TGTACCAGCAGCATTACGGGACTAGCGGTTTACGAGCAGTACTTC.

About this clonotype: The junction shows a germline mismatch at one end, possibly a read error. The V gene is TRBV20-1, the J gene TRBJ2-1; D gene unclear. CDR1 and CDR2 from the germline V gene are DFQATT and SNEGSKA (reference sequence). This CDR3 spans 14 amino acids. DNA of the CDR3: TGCAGTGCTAATCGGCTCGCAGGCTACACTGAGCAGTTCTTC. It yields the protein CSANRLAGYTEQFF.

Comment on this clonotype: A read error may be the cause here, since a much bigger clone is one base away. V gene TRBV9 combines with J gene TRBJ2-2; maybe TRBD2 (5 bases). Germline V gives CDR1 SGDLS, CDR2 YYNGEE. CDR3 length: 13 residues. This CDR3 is CASSNFGTGERFF. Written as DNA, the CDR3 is TGTGCCAGCAGCAATTTCGGCACCGGGGAGCGGTTTTTT.

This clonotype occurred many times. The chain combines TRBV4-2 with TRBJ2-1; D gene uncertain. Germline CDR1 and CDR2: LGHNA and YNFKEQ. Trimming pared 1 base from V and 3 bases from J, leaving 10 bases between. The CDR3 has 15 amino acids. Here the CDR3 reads CASSQALRGYNEQFF. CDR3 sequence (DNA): TGTGCCAGCAGCCAAGCCCTGCGAGGCTACAATGAGCAGTTCTTC.

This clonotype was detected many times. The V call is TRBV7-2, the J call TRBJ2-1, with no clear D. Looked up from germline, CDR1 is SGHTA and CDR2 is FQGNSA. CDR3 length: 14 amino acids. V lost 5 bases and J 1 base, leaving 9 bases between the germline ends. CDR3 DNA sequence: TGTGCCAGCAGCCGAGAGATTTCCTACAATGAGCAGTTCTTC. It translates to CASSREISYNEQFF.

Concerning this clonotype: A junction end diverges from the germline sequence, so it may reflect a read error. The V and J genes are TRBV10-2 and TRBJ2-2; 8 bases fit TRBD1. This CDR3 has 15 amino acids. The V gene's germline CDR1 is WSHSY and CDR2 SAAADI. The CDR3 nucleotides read TGCGCCAGCAGTGTGCAGGGGGCGCACACCGGGGAGCTGTTCTTT. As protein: CASSVQGAHTGELFF.

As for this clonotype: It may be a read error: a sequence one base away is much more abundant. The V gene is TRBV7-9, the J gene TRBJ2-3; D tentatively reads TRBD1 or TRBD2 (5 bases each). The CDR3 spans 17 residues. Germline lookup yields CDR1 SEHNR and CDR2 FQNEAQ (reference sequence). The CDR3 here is CASSHSRDLGVTDPQYF. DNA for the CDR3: TGTGCCAGCAGCCACTCCAGGGACCTCGGAGTCACAGATCCGCAGTATTTT.

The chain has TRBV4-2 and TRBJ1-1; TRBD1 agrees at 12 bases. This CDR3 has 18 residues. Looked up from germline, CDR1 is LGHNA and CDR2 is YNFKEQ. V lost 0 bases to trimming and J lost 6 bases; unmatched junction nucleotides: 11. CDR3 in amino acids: CASSQDSPGQGALAEAFF. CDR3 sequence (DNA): TGTGCCAGCAGCCAAGATTCCCCGGGACAGGGGGCCTTAGCTGAAGCTTTCTTT.

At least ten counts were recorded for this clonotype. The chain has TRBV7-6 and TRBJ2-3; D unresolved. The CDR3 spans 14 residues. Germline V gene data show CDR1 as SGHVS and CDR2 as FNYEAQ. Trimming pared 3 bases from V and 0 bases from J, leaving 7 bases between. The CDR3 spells CASSFGQSTDTQYF. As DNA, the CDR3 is TGTGCCAGCAGCTTTGGGCAGAGCACAGATACGCAGTATTTT.

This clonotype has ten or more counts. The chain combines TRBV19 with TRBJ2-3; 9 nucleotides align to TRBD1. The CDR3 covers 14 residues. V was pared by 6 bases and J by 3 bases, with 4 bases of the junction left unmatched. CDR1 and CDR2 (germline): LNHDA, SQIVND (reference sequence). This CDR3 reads CASSFGQGTDTQYF. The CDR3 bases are TGTGCCAGTAGCTTCGGACAGGGGACAGATACGCAGTATTTT.

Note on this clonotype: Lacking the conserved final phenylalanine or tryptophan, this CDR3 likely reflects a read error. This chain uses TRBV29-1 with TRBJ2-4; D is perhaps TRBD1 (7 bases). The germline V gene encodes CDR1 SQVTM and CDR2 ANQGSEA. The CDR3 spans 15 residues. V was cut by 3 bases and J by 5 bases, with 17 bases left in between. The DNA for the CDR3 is TGCAGCGTTGAGCCCCACCAGGGGGGCGAAAACATTCAGTACTCC. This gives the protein CSVEPHQGGENIQYS.

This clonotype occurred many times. The CDR3 coding sequence is TGTGCCAGGAACGGCGGGAGCTCCTACGAGCAGTACTTC. This sequence encodes CARNGGSSYEQYF. The chain joins TRBV28 to TRBJ2-7, with 7 nucleotides matching TRBD2. The CDR3 totals 13 residues. V dropped 9 bases and J dropped 0; count of bases not matched to a gene: 5. Germline V gene sequence: CDR1 MDHEN, CDR2 SYDVKM.

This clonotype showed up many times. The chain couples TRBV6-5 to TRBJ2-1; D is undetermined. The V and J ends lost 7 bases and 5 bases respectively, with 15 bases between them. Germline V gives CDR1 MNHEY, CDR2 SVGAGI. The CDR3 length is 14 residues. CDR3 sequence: CASKGSVAHNEQFF. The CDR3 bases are TGTGCCAGCAAAGGGTCCGTGGCCCACAATGAGCAGTTCTTC.

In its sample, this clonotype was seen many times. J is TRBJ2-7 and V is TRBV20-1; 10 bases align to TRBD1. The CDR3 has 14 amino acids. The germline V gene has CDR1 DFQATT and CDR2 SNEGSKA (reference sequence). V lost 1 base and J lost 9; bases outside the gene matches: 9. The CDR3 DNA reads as TGCAGTGCTAGAGGGGACAGGGGACATACGTCGCAGTACTTC. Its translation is CSARGDRGHTSQYF.

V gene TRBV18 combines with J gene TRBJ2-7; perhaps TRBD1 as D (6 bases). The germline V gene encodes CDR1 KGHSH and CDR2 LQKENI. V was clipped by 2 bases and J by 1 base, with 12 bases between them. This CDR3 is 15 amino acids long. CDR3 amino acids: CASSPTGFASYEQYF. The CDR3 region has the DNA TGTGCCAGCTCACCAACAGGGTTTGCGTCCTACGAGCAGTACTTC. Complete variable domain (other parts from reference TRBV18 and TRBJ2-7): NAGVMQNPRHLVRRRGQEARLRCSPMKGHSHVYWYRQLPEEGLKFMVYLQKENIIDESGMPKERFSAEFPKEGPSILRIQQVVRGDSAAYFCASSPTGFASYEQYFGPGTRLTVT.

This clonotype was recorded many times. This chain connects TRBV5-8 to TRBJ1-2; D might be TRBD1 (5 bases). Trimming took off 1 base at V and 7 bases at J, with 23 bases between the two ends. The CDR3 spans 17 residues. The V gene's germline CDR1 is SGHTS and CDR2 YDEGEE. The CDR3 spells CASSLWPYDKGPPGYTF. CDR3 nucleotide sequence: TGTGCCAGCAGCTTGTGGCCTTATGACAAGGGGCCGCCTGGCTACACCTTC. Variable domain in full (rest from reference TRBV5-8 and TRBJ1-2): EAGVTQSPTHLIKTRGQQATLRCSPISGHTSVYWYQQALGLGLQFLLWYDEGEERNRGNFPPRFSGRQFPNYSSELNVNALELEDSALYLCASSLWPYDKGPPGYTFGSGTRLTVV.